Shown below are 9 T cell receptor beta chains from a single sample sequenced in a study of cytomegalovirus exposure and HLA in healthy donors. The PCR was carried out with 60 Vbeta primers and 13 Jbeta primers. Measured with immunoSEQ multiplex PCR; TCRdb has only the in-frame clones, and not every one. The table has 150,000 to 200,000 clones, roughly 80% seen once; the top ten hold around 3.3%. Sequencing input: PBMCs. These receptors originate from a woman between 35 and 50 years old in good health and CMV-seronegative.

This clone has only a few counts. DNA for the CDR3: TGCGCCAGCAGCTTGGTACTCACCGGGGAGCTGTTTTTT. Translated: CASSLVLTGELFF. The gene calls are TRBV5-1 and TRBJ2-2, with unresolved D. Germline V gene lookup returns CDR1 SGHRS and CDR2 YFSETQ. Trimming shortened V by 0 bases and J by 4 bases, and 4 bases separated the two germline ends. The CDR3 spans 13 residues.

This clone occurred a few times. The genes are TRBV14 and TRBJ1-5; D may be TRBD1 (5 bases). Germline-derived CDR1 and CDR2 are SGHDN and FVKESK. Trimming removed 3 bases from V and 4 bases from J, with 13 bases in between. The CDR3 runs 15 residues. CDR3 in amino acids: CASSQGGTGNQPQHF. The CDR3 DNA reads TGTGCCAGCAGCCAGGGGGGTACGGGGAATCAGCCCCAGCATTTT. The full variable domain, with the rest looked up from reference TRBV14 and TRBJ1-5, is EAGVTQFPSHSVIEKGQTVTLRCDPISGHDNLYWYRRVMGKEIKFLLHFVKESKQDESGMPNNRFLAERTGGTYSTLKVQPAELEDSGVYFCASSQGGTGNQPQHFGDGTRLSIL.

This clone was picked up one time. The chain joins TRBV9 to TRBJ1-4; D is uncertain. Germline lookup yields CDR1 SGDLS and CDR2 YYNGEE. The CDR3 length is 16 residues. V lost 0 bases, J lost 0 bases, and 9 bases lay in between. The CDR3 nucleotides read TGTGCCAGCAGCGTAGGACACCTTGCAACTAATGAAAAACTGTTTTTT. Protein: CASSVGHLATNEKLFF.

This chain's CDR3 is CASSPRQGGYIEQYF. The CDR3 region has the DNA TGTGCCAGTAGTCCTCGACAGGGGGGTTATATCGAGCAGTACTTC. The chain has TRBV19 and TRBJ2-7, with 9 bases that match TRBD1. Germline loops: CDR1 LNHDA, CDR2 SQIVND (reference sequence). The V gene end was trimmed by 5 bases and the J gene end by 6 bases; junction bases not matched to a gene: 11. The CDR3 consists of 15 residues.

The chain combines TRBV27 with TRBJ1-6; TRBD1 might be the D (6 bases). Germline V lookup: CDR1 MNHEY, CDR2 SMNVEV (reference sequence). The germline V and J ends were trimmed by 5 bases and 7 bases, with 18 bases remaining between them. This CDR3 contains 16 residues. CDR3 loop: CASSKQSGTTNSPLHF. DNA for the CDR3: TGTGCCAGCAGTAAACAATCCGGGACAACGAATTCACCCCTCCACTTT.

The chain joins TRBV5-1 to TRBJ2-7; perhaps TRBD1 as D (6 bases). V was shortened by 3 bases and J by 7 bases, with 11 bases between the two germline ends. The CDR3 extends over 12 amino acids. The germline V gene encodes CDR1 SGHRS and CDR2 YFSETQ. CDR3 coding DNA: TGCGCCAGCAGCTCGACCGGACAGGAGCAGTACTTC. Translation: CASSSTGQEQYF. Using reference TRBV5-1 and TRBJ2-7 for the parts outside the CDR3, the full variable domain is KAGVTQTPRYLIKTRGQQVTLSCSPISGHRSVSWYQQTPGQGLQFLFEYFSETQRNKGNFPGRFSGRQFSNSRSEMNVSTLELGDSALYLCASSSTGQEQYFGPGTRLTVT.

CDR3 nucleotides: TGTGCCAGCACAGATTTGGACAGAACCTACGAGCAGTACTTC. Translated: CASTDLDRTYEQYF. The chain uses TRBV28 and TRBJ2-7; weak D call: TRBD1 (6 bases). This CDR3 is 14 amino acids long. Germline loops: CDR1 MDHEN, CDR2 SYDVKM. V was cut by 7 bases and J by 2 bases, with 15 bases left in between.

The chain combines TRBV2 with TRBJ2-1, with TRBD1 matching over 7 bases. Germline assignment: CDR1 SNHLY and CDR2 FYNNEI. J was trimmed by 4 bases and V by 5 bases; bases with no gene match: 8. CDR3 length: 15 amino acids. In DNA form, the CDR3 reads TGTGCCAGCAGTCGTGACAGGGCCCTATACAATGAGCAGTTCTTC. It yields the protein CASSRDRALYNEQFF.

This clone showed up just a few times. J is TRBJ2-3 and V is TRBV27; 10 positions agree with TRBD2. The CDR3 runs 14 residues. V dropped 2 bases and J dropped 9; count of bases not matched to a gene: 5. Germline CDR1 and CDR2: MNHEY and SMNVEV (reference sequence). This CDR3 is CASSLRLAGETQYF. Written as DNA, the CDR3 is TGTGCCAGCAGTTTAAGGCTAGCGGGGGAAACGCAGTATTTT.